Listed below are T cell receptor beta chains from one sample, sequenced in a study of control samples from healthy donors and cancer patients. Method: immunoSEQ multiplex PCR; TCRdb's copy keeps in-frame clones and lacks some. The sample consists of roughly 120,000 clones, about 86% of them appearing once. The specimen sequenced was blood. These receptor sequences come from a man in his thirties or forties in good health. CDR3s leave out the opening cysteine and the closing phenylalanine or tryptophan. Fields, in order: CDR3 protein, V gene.

CDR3: ASSEDRKETQY
V: TRBV25-1

CDR3: SVEGRNTIY
V: TRBV29-1

CDR3: ASSVQGGMNTEAF
V: TRBV5-1

CDR3: ASSGSQGAGGYT
V: TRBV6-4

CDR3: ASSQDYTGWGGYGYT
V: TRBV4-1

CDR3: ASSTNGKTQY
V: TRBV12-3/TRBV12-4

CDR3: ASSLGQAQETQY
V: TRBV5-1

CDR3: ASSHLVLIPTNEKLF
V: TRBV3-1/TRBV3-2

CDR3: ASSVRYLSNQPQH
V: TRBV5-8

CDR3: ASRGTSGVAGTDTQY
V: TRBV3-1/TRBV3-2

CDR3: ASSQGLNEKLF
V: TRBV3-1/TRBV3-2

CDR3: ASSQVATNTEAF
V: TRBV4-1

CDR3: ASSLHEFQPQH
V: TRBV2

CDR3: AWSELGGAGNTIY
V: TRBV30

CDR3: ASSFGQHFNQPQH
V: TRBV5-8

CDR3: ATQTGNEQF
V: TRBV10-3

CDR3: ASSVGTDTQY
V: TRBV9

CDR3: ASTGQFSGNTIY
V: TRBV25-1

CDR3: AISRTGVDTEAF
V: TRBV10-3

CDR3: ASSPRTDTQY
V: TRBV27

CDR3: ASSLGPEAF
V: TRBV11-3

CDR3: ASSESTSRDEADGWDNEQF
V: TRBV10-1

CDR3: ASIGQRDTGELF
V: TRBV10-1

CDR3: ASSLRGRDSPLH
V: TRBV11-3

CDR3: AISPTLQGPGETQY
V: TRBV10-3

CDR3: AWRRTGESFEQY
V: TRBV30

CDR3: ASSSSPGTGTEQY
V: TRBV5-1

CDR3: ASSPPGREMGTEAF
V: TRBV18

CDR3: ASSPDSYEQY
V: TRBV12-3/TRBV12-4

CDR3: ASSPRGAVNTEAF
V: TRBV9

CDR3: ASSLSQGGSHSPLH
V: TRBV5-5

CDR3: ASSGMDGGSRNEQF
V: TRBV25-1

CDR3: ASSLTGLTYEQY
V: TRBV7-2

CDR3: ATSDLTSNQPQH
V: TRBV24-1

CDR3: ATSRPTGSGTEAF
V: TRBV15

CDR3: ASSPTGGYQETQY
V: TRBV18

CDR3: ASSLVQRGSTDTQY
V: TRBV11-2

CDR3: ATSRDPRQQETQY
V: TRBV15

CDR3: ASSLSVTVNQPQH
V: TRBV27

CDR3: ASSSGGRGYT
V: TRBV28

CDR3: ASGLLMLLAKNTEAF
V: TRBV12-5

CDR3: ASGLAITGGGGNQPQH
V: TRBV12-5